This TCR beta chain was sequenced for a study of PD-L1 blockade in urothelial cancer. Turning to the study itself: Blood drawn 3 weeks (second dose) and 6 weeks after treatment start was analyzed. T cells were recovered from blood samples at a median of approximately 150,000.

The time point is: pretreatment peripheral blood. Diagnoses among patients were locally advanced or metastatic urothelial carcinoma. Losses at the gene ends were 6 bases for V and 4 bases for J; bases not matched to a gene: 11. The CDR3 sequence is 15 residues long. Germline-derived CDR1 and CDR2 are MNHEY and SMNVEV (reference sequence). Synthetic analogs of TCR templates were spiked into every PCR. Sequenced by immunoSEQ multiplex PCR; TCRdb stores in-frame clones only, minus some. The table records more than 90,000 clones, roughly 84% of them present only once. The chain joins TRBV27 to TRBJ1-2; 7 bases agree with TRBD1. This specimen consisted of PBMCs, obtained around atezolizumab (anti-PD-L1) treatment. The receptor comes from a man aged 55-75 years with urothelial cancer. The CDR3 sequence is CASSFGQGGGYGYTF. In nucleotides, the CDR3 is TGTGCCAGCAGCTTCGGGCAGGGGGGAGGCTATGGCTACACCTTC.